This T cell receptor beta chain is drawn from a study of T-cell reconstitution after alpha-beta-depleted transplantation in children. In this sample, this clonotype turned up many times. This sample's TCRbeta library carried unique molecular identifier barcodes. Using its own MiXCR run on the PCR reads, TCRdb lists one record per CDR3 protein. The sample yields tens of thousands of distinct CDR3 sequences, approximately 11% seen once. Trimming at V came to 2 bases and at J to 5 bases, leaving 6 bases not matched to a gene. This CDR3 has 14 residues. Germline CDR1 reads SGHRS; CDR2 reads YFSETQ. The sequence came from a human donor who donated a stem cell graft to a child with chronic granulomatous disease. The sequenced sample was PBMCs from the stem cell graft donor, obtained from the stem cell graft. V gene TRBV5-1 combines with J gene TRBJ1-1; the match to TRBD1 covers 7 bases. The CDR3: CASSFLDRRTEAFF. The CDR3, as DNA: TGCGCCAGCAGCTTCCTGGACAGGCGAACTGAAGCTTTCTTT.